Listed below are T cell receptor beta chains from one sample, sequenced in a study of T cell responses to AZD1222 COVID-19 vaccine. TCRdb's table, derived via immunoSEQ multiplex PCR, lists solely in-frame clones and lacks some. The repertoire includes approximately 90,000 clones, about 88% of them detected once, and approximately 3.7% sits in the top ten. The sample in question was peripheral blood, obtained on day 0 of AZD1222 vaccination. The receptor set was obtained from an adult in good health. Each CDR3 is given with its conserved first and last residue. A D gene is named only where the DNA matches it firmly.

V gene: TRBV15; D gene: TRBD1; J gene: TRBJ1-5; CDR3 protein: CATSSTGQGGRPQHF
V gene: TRBV12-3/TRBV12-4; D gene: NA; J gene: TRBJ1-1; CDR3 protein: CASSRSADGEAFF
V gene: TRBV3-1/TRBV3-2; D gene: NA; J gene: TRBJ1-6; CDR3 protein: CASRSVDNSPLHF
V gene: TRBV5-1; D gene: NA; J gene: TRBJ2-7; CDR3 protein: CASSVSGVAPYF
V gene: TRBV6-6; D gene: TRBD1; J gene: TRBJ1-4; CDR3 protein: CASSQEAGGRKLFF
V gene: TRBV30; D gene: TRBD1; J gene: TRBJ1-5; CDR3 protein: CAWSVRGRGNQPQHF
V gene: TRBV7-2; D gene: TRBD1; J gene: TRBJ1-2; CDR3 protein: CASSFPGQRLLTF
V gene: TRBV13; D gene: TRBD2; J gene: TRBJ2-5; CDR3 protein: CASSVSSGGNIETQYF
V gene: TRBV19; D gene: NA; J gene: TRBJ2-3; CDR3 protein: CASSMRGADTQYF
V gene: TRBV4-1; D gene: TRBD1; J gene: TRBJ2-7; CDR3 protein: CASSQARTGGNYEQYF
V gene: TRBV12-3/TRBV12-4; D gene: NA; J gene: TRBJ1-1; CDR3 protein: CASIKGVATEAFF
V gene: TRBV4-1; D gene: NA; J gene: TRBJ1-1; CDR3 protein: CASSQETRDTEAFF
V gene: TRBV13; D gene: NA; J gene: TRBJ2-7; CDR3 protein: CASSLGGESYEQYF
V gene: TRBV28; D gene: NA; J gene: TRBJ1-5; CDR3 protein: CASSFFGGGNQPQHF
V gene: TRBV4-1; D gene: NA; J gene: TRBJ1-4; CDR3 protein: CASSRGVSEKLFF
V gene: TRBV19; D gene: TRBD1; J gene: TRBJ2-1; CDR3 protein: CASSPLAGGSYNEQFF
V gene: TRBV5-1; D gene: NA; J gene: TRBJ1-2; CDR3 protein: CASSLDSYGYTF
V gene: TRBV28; D gene: NA; J gene: TRBJ1-6; CDR3 protein: CASSFFRRYNSPLHF
V gene: TRBV5-4; D gene: NA; J gene: TRBJ2-1; CDR3 protein: CASSSAGNEQFF
V gene: TRBV12-5; D gene: NA; J gene: TRBJ2-3; CDR3 protein: CASVKGGDSPSIYTQYF
V gene: TRBV12-2; D gene: NA; J gene: TRBJ2-7; CDR3 protein: CASRLLLAGGPSYEQYF
V gene: TRBV27; D gene: TRBD2; J gene: TRBJ2-1; CDR3 protein: CASSFSVGTSGGYNEQFF
V gene: TRBV7-6; D gene: NA; J gene: TRBJ1-5; CDR3 protein: CASSLGGFSNQPQHF
V gene: TRBV3-1/TRBV3-2; D gene: TRBD1; J gene: TRBJ2-7; CDR3 protein: CASSQDRGNYEQYF
V gene: TRBV5-1; D gene: NA; J gene: TRBJ2-3; CDR3 protein: CASSFDRGSVDTQYF
V gene: TRBV6-5; D gene: TRBD2; J gene: TRBJ2-2; CDR3 protein: CASSSLLAAGELFF
V gene: TRBV5-5; D gene: TRBD1; J gene: TRBJ1-2; CDR3 protein: CASSLQGDYGYTF
V gene: TRBV4-2; D gene: TRBD1; J gene: TRBJ1-2; CDR3 protein: CASSQDEGETGAIFYGYTF
V gene: TRBV3-1/TRBV3-2; D gene: NA; J gene: TRBJ2-7; CDR3 protein: CASSQDEGLYEQYF
V gene: TRBV6-2/TRBV6-3; D gene: NA; J gene: TRBJ2-7; CDR3 protein: CASSLTHYEQYF
V gene: TRBV9; D gene: NA; J gene: TRBJ2-5; CDR3 protein: CASSVGSVQETQYF
V gene: TRBV6-1; D gene: NA; J gene: TRBJ1-6; CDR3 protein: CASSEVSGGGNNSPLHF
V gene: TRBV5-6; D gene: NA; J gene: TRBJ1-2; CDR3 protein: CASSAQGDYGYTF
V gene: TRBV12-3/TRBV12-4; D gene: NA; J gene: TRBJ2-2; CDR3 protein: CAGSTGYTGELFF
V gene: TRBV6-1; D gene: NA; J gene: TRBJ1-6; CDR3 protein: CASSEARGIGAPLHF
V gene: TRBV7-2; D gene: NA; J gene: TRBJ1-3; CDR3 protein: CASSPDRGAGNTIYF
V gene: TRBV7-9; D gene: NA; J gene: TRBJ1-1; CDR3 protein: CASSLAAETEAFF
V gene: TRBV4-3; D gene: NA; J gene: TRBJ2-3; CDR3 protein: CASSQEGREGTDTQYF
V gene: TRBV7-9; D gene: NA; J gene: TRBJ1-5; CDR3 protein: CASSLFSDMPQHF
V gene: TRBV7-8; D gene: NA; J gene: TRBJ1-2; CDR3 protein: CASSLFRGGNYGYTF
V gene: TRBV19; D gene: NA; J gene: TRBJ1-1; CDR3 protein: CASSIAGRQNTEAFF
V gene: TRBV2; D gene: NA; J gene: TRBJ1-3; CDR3 protein: CASNPGLGSSGNTIYF
V gene: TRBV6-6; D gene: NA; J gene: TRBJ1-2; CDR3 protein: CASSYSKGNYGYTF
V gene: TRBV12-3/TRBV12-4; D gene: TRBD1; J gene: TRBJ1-2; CDR3 protein: CASRQGAYYGYTF